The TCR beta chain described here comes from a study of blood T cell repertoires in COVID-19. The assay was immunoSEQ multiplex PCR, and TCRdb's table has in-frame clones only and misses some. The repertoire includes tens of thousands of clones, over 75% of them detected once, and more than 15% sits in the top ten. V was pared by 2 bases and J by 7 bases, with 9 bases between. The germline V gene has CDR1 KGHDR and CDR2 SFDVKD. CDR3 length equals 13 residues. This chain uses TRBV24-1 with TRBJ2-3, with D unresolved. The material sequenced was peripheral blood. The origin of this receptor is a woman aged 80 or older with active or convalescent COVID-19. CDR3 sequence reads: CATSDSGTNTQYF. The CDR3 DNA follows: TGTGCCACCAGTGATTCCGGAACTAATACGCAGTATTTT.